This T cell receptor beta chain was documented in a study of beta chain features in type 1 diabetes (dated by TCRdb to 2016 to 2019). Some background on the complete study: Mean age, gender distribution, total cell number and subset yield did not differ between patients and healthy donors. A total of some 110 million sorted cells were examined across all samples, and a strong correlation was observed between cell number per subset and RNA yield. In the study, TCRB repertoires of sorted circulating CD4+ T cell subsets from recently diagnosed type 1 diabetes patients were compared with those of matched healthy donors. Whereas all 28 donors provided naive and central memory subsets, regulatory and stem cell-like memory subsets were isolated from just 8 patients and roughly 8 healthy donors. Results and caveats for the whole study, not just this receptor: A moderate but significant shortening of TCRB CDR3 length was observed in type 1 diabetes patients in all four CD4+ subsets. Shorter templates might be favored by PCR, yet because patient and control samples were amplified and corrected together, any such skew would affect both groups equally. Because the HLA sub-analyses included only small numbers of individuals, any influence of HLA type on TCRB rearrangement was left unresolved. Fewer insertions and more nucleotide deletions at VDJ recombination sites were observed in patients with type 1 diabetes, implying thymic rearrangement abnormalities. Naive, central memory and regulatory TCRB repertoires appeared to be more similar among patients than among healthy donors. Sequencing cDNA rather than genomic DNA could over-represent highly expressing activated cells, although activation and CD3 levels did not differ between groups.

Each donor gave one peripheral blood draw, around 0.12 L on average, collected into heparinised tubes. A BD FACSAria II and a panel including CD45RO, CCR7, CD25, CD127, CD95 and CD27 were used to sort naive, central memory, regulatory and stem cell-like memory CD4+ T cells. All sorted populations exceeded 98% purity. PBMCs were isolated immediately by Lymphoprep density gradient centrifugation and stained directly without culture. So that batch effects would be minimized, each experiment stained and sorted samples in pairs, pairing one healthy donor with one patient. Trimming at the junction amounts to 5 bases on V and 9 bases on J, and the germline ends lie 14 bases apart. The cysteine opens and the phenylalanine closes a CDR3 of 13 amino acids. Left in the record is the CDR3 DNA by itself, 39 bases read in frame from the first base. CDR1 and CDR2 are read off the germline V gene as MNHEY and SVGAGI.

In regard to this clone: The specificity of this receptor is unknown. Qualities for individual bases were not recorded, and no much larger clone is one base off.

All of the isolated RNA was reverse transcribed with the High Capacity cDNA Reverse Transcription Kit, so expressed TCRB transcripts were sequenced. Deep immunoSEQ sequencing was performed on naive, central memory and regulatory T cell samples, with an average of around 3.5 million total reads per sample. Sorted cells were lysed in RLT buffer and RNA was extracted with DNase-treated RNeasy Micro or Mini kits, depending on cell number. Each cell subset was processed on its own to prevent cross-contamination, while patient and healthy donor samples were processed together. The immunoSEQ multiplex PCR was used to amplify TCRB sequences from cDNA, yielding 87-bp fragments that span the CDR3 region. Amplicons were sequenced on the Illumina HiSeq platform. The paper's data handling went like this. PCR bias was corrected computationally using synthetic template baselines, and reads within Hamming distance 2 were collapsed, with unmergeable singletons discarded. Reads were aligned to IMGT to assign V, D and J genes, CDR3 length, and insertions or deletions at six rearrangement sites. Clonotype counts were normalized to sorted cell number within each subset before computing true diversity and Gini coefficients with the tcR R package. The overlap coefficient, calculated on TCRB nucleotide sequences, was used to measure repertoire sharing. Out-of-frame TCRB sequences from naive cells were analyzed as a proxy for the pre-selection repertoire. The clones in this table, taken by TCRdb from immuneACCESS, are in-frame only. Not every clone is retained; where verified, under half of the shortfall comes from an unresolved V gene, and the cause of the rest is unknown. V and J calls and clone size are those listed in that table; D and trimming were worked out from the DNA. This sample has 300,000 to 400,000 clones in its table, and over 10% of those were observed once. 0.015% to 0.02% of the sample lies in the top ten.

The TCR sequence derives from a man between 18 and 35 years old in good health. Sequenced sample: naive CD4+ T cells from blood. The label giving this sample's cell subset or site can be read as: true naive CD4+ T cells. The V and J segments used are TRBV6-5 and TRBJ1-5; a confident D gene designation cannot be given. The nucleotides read TGTGCCAGCAGTGCCTTGGGCGTCCTGCCCCAGCATTTT. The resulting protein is CASSALGVLPQHF.